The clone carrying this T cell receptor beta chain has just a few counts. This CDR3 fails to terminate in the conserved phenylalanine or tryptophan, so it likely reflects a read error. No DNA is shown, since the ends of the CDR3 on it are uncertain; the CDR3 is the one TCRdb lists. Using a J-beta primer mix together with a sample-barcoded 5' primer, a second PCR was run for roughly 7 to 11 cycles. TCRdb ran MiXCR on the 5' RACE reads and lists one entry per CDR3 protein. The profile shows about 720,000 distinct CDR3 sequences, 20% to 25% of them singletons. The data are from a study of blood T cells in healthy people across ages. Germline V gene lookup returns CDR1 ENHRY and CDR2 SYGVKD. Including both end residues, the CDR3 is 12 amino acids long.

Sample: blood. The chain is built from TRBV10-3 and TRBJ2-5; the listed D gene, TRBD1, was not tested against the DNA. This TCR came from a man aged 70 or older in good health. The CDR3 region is CAISESGRGEYV.